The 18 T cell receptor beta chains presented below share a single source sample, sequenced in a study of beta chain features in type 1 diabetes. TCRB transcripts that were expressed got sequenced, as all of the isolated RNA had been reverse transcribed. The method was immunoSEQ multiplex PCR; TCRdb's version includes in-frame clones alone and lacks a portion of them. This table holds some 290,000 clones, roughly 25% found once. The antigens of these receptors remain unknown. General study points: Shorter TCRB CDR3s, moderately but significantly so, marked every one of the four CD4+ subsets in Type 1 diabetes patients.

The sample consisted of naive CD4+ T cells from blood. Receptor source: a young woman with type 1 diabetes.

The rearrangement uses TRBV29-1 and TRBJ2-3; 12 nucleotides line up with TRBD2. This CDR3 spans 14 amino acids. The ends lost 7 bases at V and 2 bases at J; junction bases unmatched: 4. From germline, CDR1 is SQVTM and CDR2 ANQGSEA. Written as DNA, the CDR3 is TGCAGCGCCAGACTAGCGGGAGCCACAGATACGCAGTATTTT. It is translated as CSARLAGATDTQYF.

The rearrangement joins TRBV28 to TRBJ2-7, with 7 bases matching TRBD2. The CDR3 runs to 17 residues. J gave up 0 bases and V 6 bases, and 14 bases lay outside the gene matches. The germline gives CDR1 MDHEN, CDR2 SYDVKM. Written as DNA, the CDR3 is TGTGCCAGCAGACTGGGGGGAGGGGCGTCCGTCTCCTACGAGCAGTACTTC. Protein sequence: CASRLGGGASVSYEQYF. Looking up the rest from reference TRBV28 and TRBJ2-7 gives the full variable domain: DVKVTQSSRYLVKRTGEKVFLECVQDMDHENMFWYRQDPGLGLRLIYFSYDVKMKEKGDIPEGYSVSREKKERFSLILESASTNQTSMYLCASRLGGGASVSYEQYFGPGTRLTVT.

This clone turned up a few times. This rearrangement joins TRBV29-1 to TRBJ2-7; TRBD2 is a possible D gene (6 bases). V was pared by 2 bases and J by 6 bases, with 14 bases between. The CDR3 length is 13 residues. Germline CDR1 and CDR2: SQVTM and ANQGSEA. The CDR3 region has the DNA TGCAGCGTTGAATTCAACGGGGGATCCGAGCAGTACTTC. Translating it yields CSVEFNGGSEQYF.

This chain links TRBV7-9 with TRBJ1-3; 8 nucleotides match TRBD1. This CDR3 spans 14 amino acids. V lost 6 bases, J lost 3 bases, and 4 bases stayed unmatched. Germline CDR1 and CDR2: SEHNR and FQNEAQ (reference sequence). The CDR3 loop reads CASSPGTGGNTIYF. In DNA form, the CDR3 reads TGTGCCAGCAGTCCCGGGACAGGTGGAAACACCATATATTTT.

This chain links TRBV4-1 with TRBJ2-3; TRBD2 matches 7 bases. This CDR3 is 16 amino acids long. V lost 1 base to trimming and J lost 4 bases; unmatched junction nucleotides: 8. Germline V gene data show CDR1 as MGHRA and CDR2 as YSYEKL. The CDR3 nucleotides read TGCGCCAGCAGCCAAGGGCTAGCGGCTTCGCCAGATACGCAGTATTTT. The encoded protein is CASSQGLAASPDTQYF.

CDR3 coding DNA: TGCGCCAGCACCGTAACAGGGGACACTGAAGCTTTCTTT. Its protein product is CASTVTGDTEAFF. This chain connects TRBV5-1 to TRBJ1-1; TRBD1 matches 7 bases. This CDR3 comprises 13 residues. Germline-derived CDR1 and CDR2 are SGHRS and YFSETQ. The V segment lost 6 bases and the J segment 3 bases; nucleotides outside the gene matches: 5.

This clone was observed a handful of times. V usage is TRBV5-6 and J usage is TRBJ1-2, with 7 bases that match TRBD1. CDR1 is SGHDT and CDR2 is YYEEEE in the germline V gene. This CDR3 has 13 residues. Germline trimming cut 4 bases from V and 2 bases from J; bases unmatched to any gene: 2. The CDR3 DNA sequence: TGTGCCAGCAGCATGACAGGGAACTATGGCTACACCTTC. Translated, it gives CASSMTGNYGYTF. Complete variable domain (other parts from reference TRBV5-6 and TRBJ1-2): DAGVTQSPTHLIKTRGQQVTLRCSPKSGHDTVSWYQQALGQGPQFIFQYYEEEERQRGNFPDRFSGHQFPNYSSELNVNALLLGDSALYLCASSMTGNYGYTFGSGTRLTVV.

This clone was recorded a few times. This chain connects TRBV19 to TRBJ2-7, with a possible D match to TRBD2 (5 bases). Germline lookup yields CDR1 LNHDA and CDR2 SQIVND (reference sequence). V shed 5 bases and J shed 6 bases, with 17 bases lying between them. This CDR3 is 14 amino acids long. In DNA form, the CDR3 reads TGTGCCAGTAGTCTCCTCGGAGGTCGGGGCGAGCAGTACTTC. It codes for CASSLLGGRGEQYF.

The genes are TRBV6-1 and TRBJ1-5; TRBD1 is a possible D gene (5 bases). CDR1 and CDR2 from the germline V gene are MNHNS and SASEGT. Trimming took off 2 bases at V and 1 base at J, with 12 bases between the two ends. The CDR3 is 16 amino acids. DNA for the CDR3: TGTGCCAGCAGTGAATGGCCGGCAGGGAGCAATCAGCCCCAGCATTTT. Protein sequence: CASSEWPAGSNQPQHF.

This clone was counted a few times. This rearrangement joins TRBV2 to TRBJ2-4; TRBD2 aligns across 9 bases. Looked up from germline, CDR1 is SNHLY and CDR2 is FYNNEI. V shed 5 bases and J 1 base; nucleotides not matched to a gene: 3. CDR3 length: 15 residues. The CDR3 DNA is TGTGCCAGCAGTCCTAGCGGGATGGCCAAAAACATTCAGTACTTC. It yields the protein CASSPSGMAKNIQYF.

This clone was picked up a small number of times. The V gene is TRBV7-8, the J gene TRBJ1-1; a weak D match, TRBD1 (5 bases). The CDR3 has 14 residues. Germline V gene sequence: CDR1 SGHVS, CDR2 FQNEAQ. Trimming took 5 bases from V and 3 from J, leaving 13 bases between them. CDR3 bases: TGTGCCAGCAGCCCACAACAGGTGGACACTGAAGCTTTCTTT. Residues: CASSPQQVDTEAFF.

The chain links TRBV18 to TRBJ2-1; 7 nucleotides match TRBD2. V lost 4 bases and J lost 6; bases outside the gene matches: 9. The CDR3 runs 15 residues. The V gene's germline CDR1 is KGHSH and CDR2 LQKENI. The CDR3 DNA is TGTGCCAGCTCACACGGGACTAACGAGGCCAATGAGCAGTTCTTC. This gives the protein CASSHGTNEANEQFF.

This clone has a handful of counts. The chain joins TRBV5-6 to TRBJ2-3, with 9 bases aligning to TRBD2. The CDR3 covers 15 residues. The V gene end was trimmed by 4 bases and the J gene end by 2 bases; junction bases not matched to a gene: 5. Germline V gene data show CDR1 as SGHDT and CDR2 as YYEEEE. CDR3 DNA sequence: TGTGCCAGCAGCCGACTAGCGGACAACACAGATACGCAGTATTTT. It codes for CASSRLADNTDTQYF.

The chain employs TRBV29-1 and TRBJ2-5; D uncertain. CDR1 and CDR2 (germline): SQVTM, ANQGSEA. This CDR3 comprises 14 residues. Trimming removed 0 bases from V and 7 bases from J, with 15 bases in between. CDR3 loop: CSVEDRLVGWTQYF. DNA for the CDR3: TGCAGCGTTGAAGATCGGTTAGTCGGGTGGACCCAGTACTTC.

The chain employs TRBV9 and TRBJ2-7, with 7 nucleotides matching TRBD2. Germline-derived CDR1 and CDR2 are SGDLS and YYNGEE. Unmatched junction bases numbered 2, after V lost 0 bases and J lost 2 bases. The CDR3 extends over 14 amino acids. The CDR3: CASSVGGGTYEQYF. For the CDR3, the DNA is TGTGCCAGCAGCGTAGGGGGAGGGACCTACGAGCAGTACTTC.

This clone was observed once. This chain's CDR3 is CASTHPLQGRVDGYTF. The CDR3 coding sequence is TGTGCCAGCACCCACCCCTTACAGGGACGGGTTGATGGCTACACCTTC. V usage is TRBV2 and J usage is TRBJ1-2; the D gene is possibly TRBD1 (6 bases). The V and J ends lost 7 bases and 6 bases respectively, with 24 bases between them. Looked up from germline, CDR1 is SNHLY and CDR2 is FYNNEI. The CDR3 spans 16 residues.

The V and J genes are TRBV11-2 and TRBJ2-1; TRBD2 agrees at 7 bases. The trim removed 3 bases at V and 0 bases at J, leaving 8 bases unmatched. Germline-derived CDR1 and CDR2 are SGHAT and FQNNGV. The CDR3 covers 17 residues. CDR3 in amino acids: CASSFREVPSSYNEQFF. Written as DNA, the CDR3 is TGTGCCAGCAGCTTCCGGGAGGTCCCAAGCTCCTACAATGAGCAGTTCTTC.

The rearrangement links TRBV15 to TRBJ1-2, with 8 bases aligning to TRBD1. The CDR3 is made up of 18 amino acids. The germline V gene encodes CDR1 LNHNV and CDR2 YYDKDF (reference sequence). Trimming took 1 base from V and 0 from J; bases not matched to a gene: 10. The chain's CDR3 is CATSRAGTGHQANYGYTF. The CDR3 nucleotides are TGTGCCACCAGCAGAGCGGGGACAGGTCATCAAGCTAACTATGGCTACACCTTC.